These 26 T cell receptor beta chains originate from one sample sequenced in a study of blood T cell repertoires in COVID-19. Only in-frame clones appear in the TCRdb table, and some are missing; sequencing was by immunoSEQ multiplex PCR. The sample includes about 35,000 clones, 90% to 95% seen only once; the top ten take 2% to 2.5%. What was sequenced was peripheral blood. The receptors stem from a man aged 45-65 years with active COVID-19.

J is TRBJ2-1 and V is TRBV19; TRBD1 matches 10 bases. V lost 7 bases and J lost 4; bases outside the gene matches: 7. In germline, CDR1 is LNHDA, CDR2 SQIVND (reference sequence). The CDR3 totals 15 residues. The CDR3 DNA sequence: TGTGCCAGTACCAAACGACAGGGGGCTTACAATGAGCAGTTCTTC. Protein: CASTKRQGAYNEQFF.

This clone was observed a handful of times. In DNA form, the CDR3 reads TGCGCCAGCCGGGTCCGACAGGGCGACTCACCCCTCCACTTT. Translating gives CASRVRQGDSPLHF. The chain couples TRBV5-1 to TRBJ1-6; 7 bases are shared with TRBD1. This CDR3 region has 14 residues. Germline CDR1 SGHRS, CDR2 YFSETQ. V shed 7 bases and J 10 bases; nucleotides not matched to a gene: 11.

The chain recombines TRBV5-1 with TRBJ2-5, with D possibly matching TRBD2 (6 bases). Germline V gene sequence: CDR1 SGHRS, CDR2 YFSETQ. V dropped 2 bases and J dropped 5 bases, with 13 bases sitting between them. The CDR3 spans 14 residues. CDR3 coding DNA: TGCGCCAGCAGCTTAACAGCGGGTGGGGAGACCCAGTACTTC. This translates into CASSLTAGGETQYF.

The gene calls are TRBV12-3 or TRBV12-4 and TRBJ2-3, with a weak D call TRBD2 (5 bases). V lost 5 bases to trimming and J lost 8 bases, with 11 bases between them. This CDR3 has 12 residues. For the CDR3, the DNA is TGTGCCAGCAGTCCTCGGGAATCTACGCAGTATTTT. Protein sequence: CASSPRESTQYF.

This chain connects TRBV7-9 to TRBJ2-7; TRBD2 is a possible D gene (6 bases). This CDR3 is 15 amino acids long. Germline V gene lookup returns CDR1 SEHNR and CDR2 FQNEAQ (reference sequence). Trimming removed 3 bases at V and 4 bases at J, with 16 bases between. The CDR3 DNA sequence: TGTGCCAGCAGCTTTTGGGGCCCGGGGGAATACGAGCAGTACTTC. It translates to CASSFWGPGEYEQYF.

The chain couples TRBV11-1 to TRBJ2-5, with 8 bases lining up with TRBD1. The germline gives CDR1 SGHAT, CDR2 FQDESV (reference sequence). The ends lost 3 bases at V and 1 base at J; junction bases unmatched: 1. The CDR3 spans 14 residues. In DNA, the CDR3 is TGTGCCAGCAGCTTCACAGGGGGCCAAGAGACCCAGTACTTC. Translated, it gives CASSFTGGQETQYF.

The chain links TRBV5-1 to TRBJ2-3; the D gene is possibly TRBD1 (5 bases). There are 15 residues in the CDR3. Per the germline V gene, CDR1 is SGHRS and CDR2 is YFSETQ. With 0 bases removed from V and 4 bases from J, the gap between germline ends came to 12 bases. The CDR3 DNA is TGCGCCAGCAGCTTGGGTCAGGGTGGGTCAGATACGCAGTATTTT. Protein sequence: CASSLGQGGSDTQYF.

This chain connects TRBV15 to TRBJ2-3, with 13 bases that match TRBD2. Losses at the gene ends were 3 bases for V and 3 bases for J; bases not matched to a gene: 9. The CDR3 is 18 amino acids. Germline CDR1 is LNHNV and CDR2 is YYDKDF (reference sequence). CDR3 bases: TGTGCCACCAGCAGCCTTGGACTAGCGGGAGTTATAACAGATACGCAGTATTTT. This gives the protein CATSSLGLAGVITDTQYF.

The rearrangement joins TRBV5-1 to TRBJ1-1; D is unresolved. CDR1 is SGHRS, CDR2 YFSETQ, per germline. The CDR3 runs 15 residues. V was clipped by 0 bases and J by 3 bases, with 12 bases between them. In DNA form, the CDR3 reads TGCGCCAGCAGCTTGGAGAGGGCGGAAGACACTGAAGCTTTCTTT. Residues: CASSLERAEDTEAFF.

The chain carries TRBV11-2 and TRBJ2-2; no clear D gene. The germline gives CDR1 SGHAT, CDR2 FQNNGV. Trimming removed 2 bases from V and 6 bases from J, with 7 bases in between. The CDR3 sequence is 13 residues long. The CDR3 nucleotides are TGTGCCAGCAGCTTAACCTATCCCGGGGAGCTGTTTTTT. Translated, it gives CASSLTYPGELFF.

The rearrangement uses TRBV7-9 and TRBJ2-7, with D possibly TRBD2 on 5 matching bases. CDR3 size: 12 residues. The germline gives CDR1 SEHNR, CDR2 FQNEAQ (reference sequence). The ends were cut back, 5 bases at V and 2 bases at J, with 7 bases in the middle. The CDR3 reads CASSLGTYEQYF. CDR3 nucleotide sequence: TGTGCCAGCAGCCTCGGGACCTACGAGCAGTACTTC. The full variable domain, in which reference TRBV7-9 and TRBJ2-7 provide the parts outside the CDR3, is DTGVSQNPRHKITKRGQNVTFRCDPISEHNRLYWYRQTLGQGPEFLTYFQNEAQLEKSRLLSDRFSAERPKGSFSTLEIQRTEQGDSAMYLCASSLGTYEQYFGPGTRLTVT.

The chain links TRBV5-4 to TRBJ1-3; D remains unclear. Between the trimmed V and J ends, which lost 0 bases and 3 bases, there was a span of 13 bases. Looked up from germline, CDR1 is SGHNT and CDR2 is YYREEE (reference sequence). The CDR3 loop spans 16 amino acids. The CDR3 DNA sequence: TGTGCCAGCAGCTTGGCCGAGGGCGGACGTGGAAACACCATATATTTT. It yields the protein CASSLAEGGRGNTIYF.

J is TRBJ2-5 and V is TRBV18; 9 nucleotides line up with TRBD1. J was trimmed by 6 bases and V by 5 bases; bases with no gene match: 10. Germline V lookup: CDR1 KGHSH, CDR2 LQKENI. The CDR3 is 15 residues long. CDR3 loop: CASSAGWTGEKTQYF. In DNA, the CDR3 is TGTGCCAGCTCAGCAGGCTGGACAGGGGAGAAGACCCAGTACTTC.

The CDR3 spells CASSLGGGRIETQYF. CDR3 nucleotide sequence: TGTGCCAGCAGCTTAGGCGGGGGTAGAATAGAGACCCAGTACTTC. The rearrangement links TRBV11-3 to TRBJ2-5; 7 bases are shared with TRBD2. With 1 base clipped from V and 4 bases from J, the junction kept 6 bases outside the gene matches. The germline V gene has CDR1 SGHNT and CDR2 YENEEA. The CDR3 is 15 amino acids.

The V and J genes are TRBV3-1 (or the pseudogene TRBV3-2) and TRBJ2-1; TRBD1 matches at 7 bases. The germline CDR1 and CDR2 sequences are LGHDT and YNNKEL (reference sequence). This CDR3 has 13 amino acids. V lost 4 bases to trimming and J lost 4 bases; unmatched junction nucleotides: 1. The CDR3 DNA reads TGTGCCAGCAGCCCGACAGGGTACAATGAGCAGTTCTTC. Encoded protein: CASSPTGYNEQFF.

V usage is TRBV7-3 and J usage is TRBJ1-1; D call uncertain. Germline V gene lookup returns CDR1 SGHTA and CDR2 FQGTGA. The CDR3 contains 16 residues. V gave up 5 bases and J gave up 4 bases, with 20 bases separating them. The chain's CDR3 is CASSPHEGGFGTEAFF. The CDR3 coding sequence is TGTGCCAGCAGCCCTCATGAGGGAGGTTTTGGCACTGAAGCTTTCTTT.

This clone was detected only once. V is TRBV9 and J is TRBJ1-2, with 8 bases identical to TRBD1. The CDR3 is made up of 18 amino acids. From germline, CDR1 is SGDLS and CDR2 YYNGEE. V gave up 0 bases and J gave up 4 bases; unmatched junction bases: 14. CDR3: CASSVDPAGGGMGYGYTF. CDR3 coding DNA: TGTGCCAGCAGCGTAGACCCGGCAGGGGGCGGAATGGGCTATGGCTACACCTTC.

CDR3 sequence: CASSLGQGNEQFF. For the CDR3, the DNA is TGCGCCAGCAGCCTGGGACAGGGAAATGAGCAGTTCTTC. The V gene is TRBV4-3, the J gene TRBJ2-1, with TRBD1 matching over 9 bases. Per the germline V gene, CDR1 is LGHNA and CDR2 is YSLEER. This CDR3 has 13 residues. Trimming cost V 4 bases and J 7 bases; bases outside gene matches: 2.

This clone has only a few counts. Here the CDR3 reads CASSPWDRTITGELFF. In DNA, the CDR3 is TGTGCCAGCAGCCCTTGGGACAGGACAATCACCGGGGAGCTGTTTTTT. The rearrangement links TRBV9 to TRBJ2-2; 8 bases are shared with TRBD1. Germline V gene lookup returns CDR1 SGDLS and CDR2 YYNGEE. The CDR3 extends over 16 amino acids. Trimming took 4 bases from V and 4 from J; bases not matched to a gene: 9.

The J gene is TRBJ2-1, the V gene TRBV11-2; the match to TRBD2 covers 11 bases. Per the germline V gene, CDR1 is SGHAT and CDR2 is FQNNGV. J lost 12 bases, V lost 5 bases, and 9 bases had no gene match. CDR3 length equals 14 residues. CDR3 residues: CASSPWTSGLLQFF. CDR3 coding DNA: TGTGCCAGCAGCCCGTGGACTAGCGGGTTACTGCAGTTCTTC.

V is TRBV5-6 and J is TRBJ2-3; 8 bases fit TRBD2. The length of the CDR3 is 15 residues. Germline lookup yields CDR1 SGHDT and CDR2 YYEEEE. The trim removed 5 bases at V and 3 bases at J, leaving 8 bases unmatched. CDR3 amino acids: CASRLTGRATDTQYF. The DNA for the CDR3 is TGTGCCAGCAGGTTAACCGGGAGGGCAACAGATACGCAGTATTTT. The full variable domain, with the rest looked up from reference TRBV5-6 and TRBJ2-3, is DAGVTQSPTHLIKTRGQQVTLRCSPKSGHDTVSWYQQALGQGPQFIFQYYEEEERQRGNFPDRFSGHQFPNYSSELNVNALLLGDSALYLCASRLTGRATDTQYFGPGTRLTVL.

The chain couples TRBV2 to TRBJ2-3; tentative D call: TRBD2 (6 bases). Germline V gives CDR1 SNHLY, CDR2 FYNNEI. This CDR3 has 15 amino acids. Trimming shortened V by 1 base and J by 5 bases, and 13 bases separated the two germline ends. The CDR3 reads CASSEGSSGVDTQYF. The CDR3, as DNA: TGTGCCAGCAGTGAAGGGTCATCGGGAGTAGATACGCAGTATTTT.

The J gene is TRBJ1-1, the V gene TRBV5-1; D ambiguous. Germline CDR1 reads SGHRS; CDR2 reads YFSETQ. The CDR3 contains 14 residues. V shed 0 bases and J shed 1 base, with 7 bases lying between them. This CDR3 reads CASSLGATNTEAFF. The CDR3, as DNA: TGCGCCAGCAGCTTGGGGGCGACGAACACTGAAGCTTTCTTT.

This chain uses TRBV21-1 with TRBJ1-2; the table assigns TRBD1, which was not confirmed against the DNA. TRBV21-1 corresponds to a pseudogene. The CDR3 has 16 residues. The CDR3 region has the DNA TGTGCCAGCAGTTATCCGGGACAGGGGAGGGGTGGTGGCTACACCTTC. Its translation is CASSYPGQGRGGGYTF.

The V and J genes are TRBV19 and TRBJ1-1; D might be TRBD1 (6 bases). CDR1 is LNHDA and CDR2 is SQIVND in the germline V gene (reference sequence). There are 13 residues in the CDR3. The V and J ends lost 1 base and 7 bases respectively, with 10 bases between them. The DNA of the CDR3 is TGTGCCAGTAGTATAGGGACAGAGATTGAAGCTTTCTTT. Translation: CASSIGTEIEAFF.

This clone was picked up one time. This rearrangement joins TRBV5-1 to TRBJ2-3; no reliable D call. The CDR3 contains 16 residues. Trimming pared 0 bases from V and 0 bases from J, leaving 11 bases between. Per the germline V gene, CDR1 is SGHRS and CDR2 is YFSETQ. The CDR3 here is CASSLGSDTSTDTQYF. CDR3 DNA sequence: TGCGCCAGCAGCTTGGGGTCAGACACTAGCACAGATACGCAGTATTTT.